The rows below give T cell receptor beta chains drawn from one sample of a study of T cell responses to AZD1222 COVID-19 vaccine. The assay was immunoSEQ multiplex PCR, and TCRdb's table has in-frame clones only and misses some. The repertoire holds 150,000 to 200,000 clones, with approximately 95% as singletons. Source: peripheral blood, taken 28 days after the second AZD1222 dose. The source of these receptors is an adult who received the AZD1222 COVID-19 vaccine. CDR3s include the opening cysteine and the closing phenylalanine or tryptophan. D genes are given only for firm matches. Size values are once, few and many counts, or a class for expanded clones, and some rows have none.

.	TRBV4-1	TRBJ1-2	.	CASSQEGQLNYGYTF	TGCGCCAGCAGCCAAGAGGGACAACTCAACTATGGCTACACCTTC
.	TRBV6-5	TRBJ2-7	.	CASSSGFRGHEQYF	TGTGCCAGCAGTTCGGGTTTCAGGGGTCACGAGCAGTACTTC
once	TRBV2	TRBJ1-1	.	CASPEAGNTEAFF	TGTGCCAGCCCTGAGGCAGGAAACACTGAAGCTTTCTTT
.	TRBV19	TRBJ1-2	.	CASSPSPLQGDGYGYTF	TGTGCCAGTAGTCCAAGCCCCTTACAGGGAGATGGCTATGGCTACACCTTC
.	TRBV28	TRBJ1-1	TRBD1	CASSLADRVTEAFF	TGTGCCAGCAGCCTGGCGGACAGGGTCACTGAAGCTTTCTTT
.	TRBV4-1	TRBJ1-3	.	CASSQEDSFGNTIYF	TGCGCCAGCAGCCAAGAAGACTCGTTTGGAAACACCATATATTTT
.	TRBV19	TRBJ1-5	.	CASSISYSGGPQHF	TGTGCCAGTAGTATCAGCTATTCCGGGGGGCCCCAGCATTTT
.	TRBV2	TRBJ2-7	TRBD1	CASKRGQGDSEQYF	TGTGCCAGCAAACGGGGACAGGGAGATTCCGAGCAGTACTTC
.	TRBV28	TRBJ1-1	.	CASPPSGTHMNTEAFF	TGTGCCAGCCCCCCCAGTGGGACACACATGAACACTGAAGCTTTCTTT
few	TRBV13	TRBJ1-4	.	CASRLQVNEKLFF	TGTGCCAGCAGACTACAGGTTAATGAAAAACTGTTTTTT
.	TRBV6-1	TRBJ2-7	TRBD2	CASSEGSSGDPYEQYF	TGTGCCAGCAGTGAAGGATCCAGCGGGGATCCCTACGAGCAGTACTTC
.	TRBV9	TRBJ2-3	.	CASSVDPGDTQYF	TGTGCCAGCAGCGTAGACCCGGGAGATACGCAGTATTTT
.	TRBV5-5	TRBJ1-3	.	CASSLGGPSSGNTIYF	TGTGCCAGCAGCTTGGGGGGACCCAGCTCTGGAAACACCATATATTTT
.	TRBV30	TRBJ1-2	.	CAWSRQTYGYTF	TGTGCCTGGAGTAGGCAGACCTATGGCTACACCTTC
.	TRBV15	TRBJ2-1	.	CATSSLGSNNEQFF	TGTGCCACCAGCAGTCTGGGAAGCAACAATGAGCAGTTCTTC
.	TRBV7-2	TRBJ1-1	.	CASSIPPGNTEAFF	TGTGCCAGCAGCATTCCGCCAGGGAACACTGAAGCTTTCTTT
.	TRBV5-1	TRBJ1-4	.	CASSFSGHFATNEKLFF	TGCGCCAGCAGCTTTTCGGGACACTTTGCAACTAATGAAAAACTGTTTTTT
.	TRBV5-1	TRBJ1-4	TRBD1	CASSRQGIGEKLFF	TGCGCCAGCAGCCGACAGGGGATTGGTGAAAAACTGTTTTTT
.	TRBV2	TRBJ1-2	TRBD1	CASSIGQGVNYGYTF	TGTGCCAGCAGCATCGGACAGGGTGTGAACTATGGCTACACCTTC
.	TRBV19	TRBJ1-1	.	CASRRNGWDTEAFF	TGTGCCAGTAGGAGAAACGGCTGGGACACTGAAGCTTTCTTT
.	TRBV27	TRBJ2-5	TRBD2	CASSPVGGTSGGRRETQYF	TGTGCCAGCAGCCCGGTGGGAGGGACTAGCGGGGGACGCAGGGAGACCCAGTACTTC
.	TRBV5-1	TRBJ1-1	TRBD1	CASSLRSRTGEVNTEAFF	TGCGCCAGCAGCTTGAGGAGTAGGACAGGTGAGGTTAACACTGAAGCTTTCTTT
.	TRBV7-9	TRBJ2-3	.	CASSPEVAQYF	TGTGCCAGCAGCCCGGAGGTTGCGCAGTATTTT
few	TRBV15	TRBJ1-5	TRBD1	CATSRDPGQGQPQHF	TGTGCCACCAGCAGAGACCCGGGACAGGGACAGCCCCAGCATTTT
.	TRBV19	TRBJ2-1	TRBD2	CASRGLAGSYNEQFF	TGTGCCAGTAGGGGACTAGCGGGGTCCTACAATGAGCAGTTCTTC
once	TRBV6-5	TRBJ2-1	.	CASSPGRLGINEQFF	TGTGCCAGCAGTCCGGGGCGCCTAGGGATCAATGAGCAGTTCTTC
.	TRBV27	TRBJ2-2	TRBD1	CASSFGTGSTGELFF	TGTGCCAGCAGTTTCGGGACAGGGAGCACCGGGGAGCTGTTTTTT
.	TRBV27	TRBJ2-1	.	CASNRGPEQFF	TGTGCCAGCAACAGAGGGCCTGAGCAGTTCTTC
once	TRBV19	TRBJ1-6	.	CASSRASTYSPLHF	TGTGCCAGTAGTAGAGCGTCCACATATTCACCCCTCCACTTT
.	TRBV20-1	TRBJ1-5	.	CSASGDTRNQPQHF	TGCAGTGCTAGTGGGGACACGCGCAATCAGCCCCAGCATTTT
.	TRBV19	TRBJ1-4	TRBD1	CASSTPDRGLEKLFF	TGTGCCAGTAGTACACCGGACAGGGGGCTTGAAAAACTGTTTTTT
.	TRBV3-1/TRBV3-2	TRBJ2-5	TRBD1	CASSPRQGAETQYF	TGTGCCAGCAGCCCCAGACAGGGCGCAGAGACCCAGTACTTC
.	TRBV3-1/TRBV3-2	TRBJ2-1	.	CASSQEGLFHEQFF	TGTGCCAGCAGCCAAGAGGGGCTATTCCATGAGCAGTTCTTC
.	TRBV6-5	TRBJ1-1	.	CASSYSKGLNTEAFF	TGTGCCAGCAGTTACTCGAAGGGTCTGAACACTGAAGCTTTCTTT
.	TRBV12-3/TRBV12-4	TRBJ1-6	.	CASNPPLHF	TGTGCCAGCAACCCACCCCTCCACTTT